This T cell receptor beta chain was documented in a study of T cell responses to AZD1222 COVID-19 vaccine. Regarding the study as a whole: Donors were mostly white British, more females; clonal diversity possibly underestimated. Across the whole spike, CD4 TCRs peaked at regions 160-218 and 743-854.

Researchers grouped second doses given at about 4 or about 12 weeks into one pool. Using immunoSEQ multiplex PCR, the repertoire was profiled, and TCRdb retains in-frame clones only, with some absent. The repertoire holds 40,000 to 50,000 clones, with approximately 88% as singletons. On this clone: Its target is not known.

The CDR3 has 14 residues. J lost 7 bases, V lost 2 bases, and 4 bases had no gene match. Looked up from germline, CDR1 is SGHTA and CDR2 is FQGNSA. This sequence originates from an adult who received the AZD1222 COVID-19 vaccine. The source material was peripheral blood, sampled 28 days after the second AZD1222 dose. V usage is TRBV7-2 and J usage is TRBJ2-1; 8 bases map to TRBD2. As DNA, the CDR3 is TGTGCCAGCAGCTTAATCCTAGCGGGTAATGAGCAGTTCTTC. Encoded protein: CASSLILAGNEQFF.